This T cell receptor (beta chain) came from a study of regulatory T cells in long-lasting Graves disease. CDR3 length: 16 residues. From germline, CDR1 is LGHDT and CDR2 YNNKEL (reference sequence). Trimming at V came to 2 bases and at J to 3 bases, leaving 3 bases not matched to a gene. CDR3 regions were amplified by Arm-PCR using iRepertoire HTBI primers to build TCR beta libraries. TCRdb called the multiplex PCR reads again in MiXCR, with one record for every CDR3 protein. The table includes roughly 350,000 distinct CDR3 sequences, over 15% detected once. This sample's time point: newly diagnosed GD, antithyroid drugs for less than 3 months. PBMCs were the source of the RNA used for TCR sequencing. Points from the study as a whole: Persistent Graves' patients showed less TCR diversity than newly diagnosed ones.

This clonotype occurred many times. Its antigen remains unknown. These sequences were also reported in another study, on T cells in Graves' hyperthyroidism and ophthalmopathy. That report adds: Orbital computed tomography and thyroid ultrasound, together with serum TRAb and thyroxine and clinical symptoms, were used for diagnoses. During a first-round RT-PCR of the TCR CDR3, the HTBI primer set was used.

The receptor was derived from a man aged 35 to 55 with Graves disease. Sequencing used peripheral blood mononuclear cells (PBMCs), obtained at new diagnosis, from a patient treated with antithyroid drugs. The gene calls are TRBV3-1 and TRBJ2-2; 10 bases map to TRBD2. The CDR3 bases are TGTGCCAGCAGCCAATTGACTAGCGGGTACACCGGGGAGCTGTTTTTT. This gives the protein CASSQLTSGYTGELFF.